The TCR beta chain under discussion was sequenced for a study of cytomegalovirus exposure and HLA in healthy donors. Study-wide findings and caveats: The classifier reportedly diagnosed cytomegalovirus status with high specificity and sensitivity.

Researchers ran the PCR with 60 Vbeta and 13 Jbeta primers. Sequencing was performed with immunoSEQ multiplex PCR; in TCRdb, only in-frame clones are kept and a portion is missing. Counted here are roughly 160,000 clones, around 80% occurring once; the ten biggest clones make up roughly 7.6%. The CDR3 is made up of 12 amino acids. Germline lookup yields CDR1 KGHSH and CDR2 LQKENI. V lost 6 bases to trimming and J lost 15 bases; unmatched junction nucleotides: 11. On this clone: What it binds is unknown.

This receptor was taken from a woman aged 25-40 years in good health and CMV-seropositive. This chain links TRBV18 with TRBJ2-1; 7 bases map to TRBD1. Sequencing input: PBMCs. The CDR3 loop reads CASSPGQARGFF. DNA of the CDR3: TGTGCCAGCTCTCCTGGACAGGCCAGGGGGTTCTTC.